The following is a T cell receptor (beta chain) sequence with its context. This entry belongs to a study of control samples from healthy donors and cancer patients. Generated by immunoSEQ multiplex PCR, the TCRdb table keeps only in-frame clones and is missing some. The sample yields tens of thousands of clones, about 85% seen once. This TCR was recovered from a woman in her sixties or seventies in good health. Sequenced sample: blood.

This CDR3 reads CASTGAGRSEAFF. The CDR3 DNA follows: TGTGCCAGTACTGGGGCAGGGAGGTCTGAAGCTTTCTTT. V and J are TRBV25-1 and TRBJ1-1; D may be TRBD1 (5 bases). The length of the CDR3 is 13 residues. The germline CDR1 and CDR2 sequences are MGHDK and SYGVNS. V dropped 9 bases and J dropped 6 bases, with 17 bases sitting between them.